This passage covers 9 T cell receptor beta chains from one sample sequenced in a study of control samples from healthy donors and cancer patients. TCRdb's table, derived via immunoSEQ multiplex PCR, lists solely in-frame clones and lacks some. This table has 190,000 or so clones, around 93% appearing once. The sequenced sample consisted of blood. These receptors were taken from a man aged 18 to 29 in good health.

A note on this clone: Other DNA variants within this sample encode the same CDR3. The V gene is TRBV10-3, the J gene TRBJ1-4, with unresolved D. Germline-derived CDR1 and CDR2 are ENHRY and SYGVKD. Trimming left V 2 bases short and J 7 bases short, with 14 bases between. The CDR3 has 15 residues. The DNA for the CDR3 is TGTGCCATCAGTGAGGGAGAGGGCCGAGGTGAAAAACTGTTTTTT. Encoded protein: CAISEGEGRGEKLFF.

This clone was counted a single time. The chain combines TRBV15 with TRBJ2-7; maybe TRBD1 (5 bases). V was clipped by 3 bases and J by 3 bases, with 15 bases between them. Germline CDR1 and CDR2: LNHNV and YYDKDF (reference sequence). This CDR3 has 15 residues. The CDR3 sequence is CATSSKRQSDYEQYF. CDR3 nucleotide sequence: TGTGCCACCAGCAGTAAGCGACAGTCCGACTACGAGCAGTACTTC.

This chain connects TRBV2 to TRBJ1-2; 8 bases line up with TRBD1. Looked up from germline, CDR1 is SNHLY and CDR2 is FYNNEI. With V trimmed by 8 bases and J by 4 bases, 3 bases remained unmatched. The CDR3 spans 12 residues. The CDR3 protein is CASSGTGYGYTF. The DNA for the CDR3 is TGTGCCAGCTCCGGGACAGGCTATGGCTACACCTTC.

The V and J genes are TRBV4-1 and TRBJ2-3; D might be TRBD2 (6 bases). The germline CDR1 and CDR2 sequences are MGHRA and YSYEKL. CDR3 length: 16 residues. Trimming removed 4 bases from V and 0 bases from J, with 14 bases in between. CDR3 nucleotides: TGCGCCAGCAGCCCTTTAGCGGATACTAGCACAGATACGCAGTATTTT. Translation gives CASSPLADTSTDTQYF.

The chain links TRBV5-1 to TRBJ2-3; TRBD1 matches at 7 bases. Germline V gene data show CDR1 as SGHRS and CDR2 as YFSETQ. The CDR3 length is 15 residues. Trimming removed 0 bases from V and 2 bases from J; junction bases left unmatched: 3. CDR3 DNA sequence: TGCGCCAGCAGCTTGGAAGGGGGCAACACAGATACGCAGTATTTT. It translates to CASSLEGGNTDTQYF.

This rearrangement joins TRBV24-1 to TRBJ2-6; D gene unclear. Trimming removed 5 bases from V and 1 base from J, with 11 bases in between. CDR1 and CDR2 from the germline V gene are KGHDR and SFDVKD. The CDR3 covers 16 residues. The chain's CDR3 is CATSGRERSGANVLTF. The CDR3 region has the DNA TGTGCCACCAGTGGAAGGGAAAGGTCTGGGGCCAACGTCCTGACTTTC.

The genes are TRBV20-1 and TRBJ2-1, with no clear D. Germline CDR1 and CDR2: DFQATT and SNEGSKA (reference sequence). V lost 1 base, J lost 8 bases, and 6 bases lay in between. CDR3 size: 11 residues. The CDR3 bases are TGCAGTGCTAGAGCGTGGGATGAGCAGTTCTTC. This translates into CSARAWDEQFF.

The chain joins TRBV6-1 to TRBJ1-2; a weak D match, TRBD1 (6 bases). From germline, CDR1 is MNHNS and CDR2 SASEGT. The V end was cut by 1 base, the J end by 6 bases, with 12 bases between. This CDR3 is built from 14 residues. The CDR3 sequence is CASSEDPAGDGYTF. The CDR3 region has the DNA TGTGCCAGCAGTGAAGACCCAGCAGGGGATGGCTACACCTTC.

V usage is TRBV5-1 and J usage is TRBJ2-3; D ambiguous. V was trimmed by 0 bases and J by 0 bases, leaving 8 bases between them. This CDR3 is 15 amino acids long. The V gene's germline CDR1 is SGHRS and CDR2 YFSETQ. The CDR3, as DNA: TGCGCCAGCAGCTTGGATTCAGCAAGCACAGATACGCAGTATTTT. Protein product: CASSLDSASTDTQYF. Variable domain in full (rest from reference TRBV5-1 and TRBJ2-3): KAGVTQTPRYLIKTRGQQVTLSCSPISGHRSVSWYQQTPGQGLQFLFEYFSETQRNKGNFPGRFSGRQFSNSRSEMNVSTLELGDSALYLCASSLDSASTDTQYFGPGTRLTVL.